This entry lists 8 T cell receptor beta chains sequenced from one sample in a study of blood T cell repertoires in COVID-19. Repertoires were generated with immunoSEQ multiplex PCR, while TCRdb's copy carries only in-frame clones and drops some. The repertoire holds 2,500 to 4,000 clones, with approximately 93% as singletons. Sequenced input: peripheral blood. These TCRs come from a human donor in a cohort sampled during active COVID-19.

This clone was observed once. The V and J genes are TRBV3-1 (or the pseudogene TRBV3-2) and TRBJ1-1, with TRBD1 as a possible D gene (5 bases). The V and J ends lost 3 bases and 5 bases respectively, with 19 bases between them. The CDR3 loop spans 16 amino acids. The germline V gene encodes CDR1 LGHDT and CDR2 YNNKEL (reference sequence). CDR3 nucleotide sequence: TGTGCCAGCAGCCAGGGACCCCGGGGGTGGGAGACTGAAGCTTTCTTT. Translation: CASSQGPRGWETEAFF.

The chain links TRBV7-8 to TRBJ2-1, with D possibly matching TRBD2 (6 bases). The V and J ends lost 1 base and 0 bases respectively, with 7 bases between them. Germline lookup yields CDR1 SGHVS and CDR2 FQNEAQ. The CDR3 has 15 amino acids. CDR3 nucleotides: TGTGCCAGCAGCTTAGTCGGGAGCTCCTACAATGAGCAGTTCTTC. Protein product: CASSLVGSSYNEQFF.

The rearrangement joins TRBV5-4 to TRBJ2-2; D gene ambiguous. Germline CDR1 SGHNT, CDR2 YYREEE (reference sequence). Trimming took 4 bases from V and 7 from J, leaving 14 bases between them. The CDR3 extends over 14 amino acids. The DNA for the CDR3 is TGTGCCAGCAGCCTAGGAGAGGAAGGCGGGGAGCTGTTTTTT. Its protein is CASSLGEEGGELFF. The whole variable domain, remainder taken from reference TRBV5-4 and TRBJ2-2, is ETGVTQSPTHLIKTRGQQVTLRCSSQSGHNTVSWYQQALGQGPQFIFQYYREEENGRGNFPPRFSGLQFPNYSSELNVNALELDDSALYLCASSLGEEGGELFFGEGSRLTVL.

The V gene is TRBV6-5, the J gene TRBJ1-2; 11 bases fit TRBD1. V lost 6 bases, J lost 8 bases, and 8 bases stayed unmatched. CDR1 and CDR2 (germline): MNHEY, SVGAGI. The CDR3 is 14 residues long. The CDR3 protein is CASSSDRGLYGYTF. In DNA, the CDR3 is TGTGCCAGCAGCTCGGACAGGGGGCTTTACGGCTACACCTTC.

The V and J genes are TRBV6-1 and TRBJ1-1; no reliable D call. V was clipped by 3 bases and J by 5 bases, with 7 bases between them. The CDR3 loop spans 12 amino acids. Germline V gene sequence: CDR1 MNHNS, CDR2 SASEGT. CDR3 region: CASSDSITEAFF. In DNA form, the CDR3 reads TGTGCCAGCAGTGATTCTATAACTGAAGCTTTCTTT.

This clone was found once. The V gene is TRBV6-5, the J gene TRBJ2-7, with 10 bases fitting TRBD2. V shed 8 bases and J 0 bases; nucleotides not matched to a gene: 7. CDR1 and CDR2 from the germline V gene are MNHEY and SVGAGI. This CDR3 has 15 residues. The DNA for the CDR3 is TGTGCCAGCGCCGGGACTAGCGATAGCTCCTACGAGCAGTACTTC. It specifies CASAGTSDSSYEQYF.

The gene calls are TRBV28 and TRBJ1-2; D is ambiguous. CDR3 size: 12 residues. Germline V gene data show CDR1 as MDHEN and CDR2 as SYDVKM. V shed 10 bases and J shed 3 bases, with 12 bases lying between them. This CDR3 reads CATAAGHYGYTF. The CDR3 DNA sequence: TGTGCCACCGCCGCAGGCCACTATGGCTACACCTTC.

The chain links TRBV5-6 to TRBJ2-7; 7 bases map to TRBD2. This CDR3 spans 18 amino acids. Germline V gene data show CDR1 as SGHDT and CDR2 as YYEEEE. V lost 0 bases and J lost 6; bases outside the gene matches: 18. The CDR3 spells CASSLGYGGTTQSSEQYF. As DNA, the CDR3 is TGTGCCAGCAGCTTGGGGTACGGAGGGACTACCCAAAGCTCCGAGCAGTACTTC.